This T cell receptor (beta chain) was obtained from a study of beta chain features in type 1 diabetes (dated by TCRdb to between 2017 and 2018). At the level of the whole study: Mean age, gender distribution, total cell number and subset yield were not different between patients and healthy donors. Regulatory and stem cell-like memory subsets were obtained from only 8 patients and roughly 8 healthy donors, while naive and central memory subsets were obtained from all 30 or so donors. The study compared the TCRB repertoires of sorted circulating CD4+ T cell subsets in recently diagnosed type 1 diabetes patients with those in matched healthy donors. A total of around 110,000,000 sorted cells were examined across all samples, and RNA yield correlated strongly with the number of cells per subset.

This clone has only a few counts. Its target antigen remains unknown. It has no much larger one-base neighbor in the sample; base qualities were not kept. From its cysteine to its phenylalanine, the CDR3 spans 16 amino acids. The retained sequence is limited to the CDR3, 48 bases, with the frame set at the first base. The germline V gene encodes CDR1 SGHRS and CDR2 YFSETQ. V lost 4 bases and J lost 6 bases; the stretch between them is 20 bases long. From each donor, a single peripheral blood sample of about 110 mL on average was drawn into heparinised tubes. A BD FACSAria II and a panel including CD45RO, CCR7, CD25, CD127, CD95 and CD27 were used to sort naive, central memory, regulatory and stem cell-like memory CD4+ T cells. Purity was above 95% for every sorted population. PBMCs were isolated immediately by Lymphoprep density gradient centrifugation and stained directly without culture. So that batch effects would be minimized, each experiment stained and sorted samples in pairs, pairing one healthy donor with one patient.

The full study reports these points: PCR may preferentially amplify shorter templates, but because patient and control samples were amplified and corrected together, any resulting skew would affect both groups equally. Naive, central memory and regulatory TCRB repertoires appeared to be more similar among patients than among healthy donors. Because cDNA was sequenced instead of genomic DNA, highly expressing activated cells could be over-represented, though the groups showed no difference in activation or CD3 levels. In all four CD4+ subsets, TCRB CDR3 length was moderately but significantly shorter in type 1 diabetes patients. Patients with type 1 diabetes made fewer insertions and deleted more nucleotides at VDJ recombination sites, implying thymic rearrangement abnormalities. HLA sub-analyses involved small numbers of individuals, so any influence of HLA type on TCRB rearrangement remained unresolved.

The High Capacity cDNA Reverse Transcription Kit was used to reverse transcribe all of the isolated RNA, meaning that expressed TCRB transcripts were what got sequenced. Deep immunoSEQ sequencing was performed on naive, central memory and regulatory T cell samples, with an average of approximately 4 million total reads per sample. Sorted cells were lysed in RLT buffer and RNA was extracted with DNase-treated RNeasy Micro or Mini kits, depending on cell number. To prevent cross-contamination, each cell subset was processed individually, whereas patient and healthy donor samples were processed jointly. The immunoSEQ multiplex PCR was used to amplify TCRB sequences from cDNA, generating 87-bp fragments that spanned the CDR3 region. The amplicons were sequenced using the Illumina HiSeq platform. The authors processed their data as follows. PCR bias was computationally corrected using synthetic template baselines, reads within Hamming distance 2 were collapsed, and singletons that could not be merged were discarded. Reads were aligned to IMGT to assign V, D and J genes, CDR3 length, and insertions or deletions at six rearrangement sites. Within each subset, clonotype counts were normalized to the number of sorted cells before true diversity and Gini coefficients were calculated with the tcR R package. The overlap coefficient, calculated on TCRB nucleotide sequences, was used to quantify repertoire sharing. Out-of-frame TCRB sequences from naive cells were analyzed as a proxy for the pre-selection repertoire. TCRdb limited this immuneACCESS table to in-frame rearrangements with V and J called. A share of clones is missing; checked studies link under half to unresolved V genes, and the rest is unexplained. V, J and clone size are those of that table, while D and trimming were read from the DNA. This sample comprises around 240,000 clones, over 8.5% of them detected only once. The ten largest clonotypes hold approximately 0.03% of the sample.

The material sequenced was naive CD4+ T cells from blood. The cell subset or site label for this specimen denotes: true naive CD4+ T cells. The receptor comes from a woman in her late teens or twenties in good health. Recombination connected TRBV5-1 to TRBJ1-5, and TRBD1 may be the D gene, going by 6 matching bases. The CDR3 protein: CASSREPGTGSQPQHF. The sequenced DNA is TGCGCCAGCAGCCGCGAGCCGGGAACAGGGAGTCAGCCCCAGCATTTT.